This T cell receptor (beta chain) was recovered during a study of T cell changes during pregnancy in multiple sclerosis. Method: immunoSEQ multiplex PCR; TCRdb's copy keeps in-frame clones and lacks some. Of roughly 11,000 clones listed, around 84% were seen once; the top ten hold about 11%. Germline assignment: CDR1 MGHRA and CDR2 YSYEKL. The V gene lost 1 base and the J gene lost 3 bases, with 9 bases spanning the gap. The CDR3 has 14 amino acids. The TCR was taken from a female donor in good health, enrolled as a control in a pregnancy study. The chain uses TRBV4-1 and TRBJ1-2; D possibly corresponds to TRBD1 (5 bases). This specimen consisted of CD8+ T cells from peripheral blood mononuclear cells, obtained after pregnancy. CDR3 region: CASSQVAGDYGYTF. CDR3 nucleotide sequence: TGCGCCAGCAGCCAAGTCGCGGGGGACTATGGCTACACCTTC.